This TCR beta chain is drawn from a study of cytomegalovirus exposure and HLA in healthy donors. Broader study findings: The study put 150 or so TCR beta chains on its list as cytomegalovirus-associated. Most TCR sequences proved rare, with some public TCRs found in many donors.

A note on this clone: Its antigen is undetermined.

Vbeta (60) and Jbeta (13) primers were used in the PCR. The authors' processing: About 11 million of the 60 million to 80 million unique TCR beta chains counted in a later analysis were shared. The assay was immunoSEQ multiplex PCR, and TCRdb's table has in-frame clones only and misses some. V, J and clone size were drawn from that table, and D and trimming were deduced from the DNA. Altogether approximately 250,000 clones are present, around 80% being singletons, with the ten largest covering about 0.45%. The CDR3 totals 15 residues. V lost 6 bases, J lost 0 bases, and 17 bases lay in between. The germline CDR1 and CDR2 sequences are SQVTM and ANQGSEA. Healthy bone marrow donors made up the cohort.

This rearrangement joins TRBV29-1 to TRBJ1-1; a possible D gene is TRBD1 (6 bases). The origin of this receptor is a boy aged 5-17 years in good health and CMV-seronegative. Sample: PBMCs. As DNA, the CDR3 is TGCAGCGTCAGGACAGTCCTGACCTTGAACACTGAAGCTTTCTTT. Its protein product is CSVRTVLTLNTEAFF. The variable domain in full, completed from reference TRBV29-1 and TRBJ1-1, reads SAVISQKPSRDICQRGTSLTIQCQVDSQVTMMFWYRQQPGQSLTLIATANQGSEATYESGFVIDKFPISRPNLTFSTLTVSNMSPEDSSIYLCSVRTVLTLNTEAFFGQGTRLTVV.